The 5 T cell receptor beta chains below come from one sample, sequenced in a study of cytomegalovirus exposure and HLA in healthy donors. The PCR made use of 60 Vbeta and 13 Jbeta primers. Data came from immunoSEQ multiplex PCR; TCRdb stores just in-frame clones and leaves some out. The sample lists some 130,000 clones, around four fifths seen once, with 1.2% in the top ten. The specimen was PBMCs. These TCRs come from a boy between 10 and 17 years old in good health and CMV-seronegative.

The sample holds a few counts of this clone. The chain links TRBV5-4 to TRBJ2-2; D unresolved. V was cut by 0 bases and J by 6 bases, with 9 bases left in between. The CDR3 length is 14 residues. CDR1 is SGHNT and CDR2 is YYREEE in the germline V gene (reference sequence). CDR3 in DNA: TGTGCCAGCAGCTTGGCCTTAGGAGCCGGGGAGCTGTTTTTT. Translating gives CASSLALGAGELFF.

This sequence joins TRBV6-6 and TRBJ2-1, with D maybe TRBD2 (6 bases). Germline values: CDR1 MNHNY, CDR2 SVGAGI (reference sequence). The CDR3 covers 16 residues. The V gene lost 2 bases and the J gene lost 3 bases, with 14 bases spanning the gap. In DNA form, the CDR3 reads TGTGCCAGCAGTTACGGCGCGGGGAGCGGCTACAATGAGCAGTTCTTC. It is translated as CASSYGAGSGYNEQFF.

The V and J genes are TRBV19 and TRBJ1-2, with a possible D match to TRBD1 (6 bases). Trimming stripped 6 bases from V and 6 bases from J, with 20 bases between. Germline V gene data show CDR1 as LNHDA and CDR2 as SQIVND (reference sequence). The CDR3 contains 15 residues. CDR3 DNA: TGTGCCAGTAGGGCCCTTAAGCAGGGGAGGGATGGCTACACCTTC. Its protein is CASRALKQGRDGYTF.

The V gene is TRBV11-2, the J gene TRBJ1-4; TRBD1 agrees at 12 bases. CDR1 and CDR2 (germline): SGHAT, FQNNGV. This CDR3 comprises 17 residues. Trimming removed 5 bases from V and 8 bases from J; junction bases left unmatched: 12. CDR3 amino acids: CASSTGGTGGLDEKLFF. CDR3 DNA sequence: TGTGCCAGCAGCACGGGGGGGACAGGGGGCCTTGACGAAAAACTGTTTTTT.

This clone has more than one count but fewer than ten. The chain has TRBV4-3 and TRBJ1-4, with D possibly being TRBD1 (5 bases). Germline-derived CDR1 and CDR2 are LGHNA and YSLEER. This CDR3 has 16 residues. V lost 2 bases to trimming and J lost 3 bases, with 13 bases between them. CDR3 amino acids: CASSQTPQGPNEKLFF. The CDR3 nucleotides read TGCGCCAGCAGCCAAACCCCCCAGGGCCCTAATGAAAAACTGTTTTTT.